These 26 T cell receptor beta chains share one sample of origin, sequenced in a study of blood T cells in healthy people across ages. With a J-beta primer mix and a sample-barcoded 5' primer, a second PCR ran roughly 6 to 11 cycles. One entry per CDR3 protein, called by TCRdb with MiXCR from the 5' RACE reads. The sample has 1.5 million to 2 million distinct CDR3 sequences, about 31% seen once. The sequenced sample was blood. The receptor source for this set is a woman aged 30 to 39 in good health.

This clonotype was observed a single time. The genes are TRBV4-1 and TRBJ1-1; 7 bases are shared with TRBD1. CDR1 MGHRA and CDR2 YSYEKL come from the germline V gene. CDR3 length: 17 residues. With 3 bases clipped from V and 4 bases from J, the junction kept 14 bases outside the gene matches. CDR3 amino acids: CASSQGTVSGGITEAFF. For the CDR3, the DNA is TGCGCCAGCAGCCAGGGGACAGTTTCTGGAGGAATCACTGAAGCTTTCTTT.

This clonotype turned up a few times. V usage is TRBV4-1 and J usage is TRBJ1-1, with TRBD1 as a possible D gene (6 bases). The V gene's germline CDR1 is MGHRA and CDR2 YSYEKL. The V and J ends lost 2 bases and 11 bases respectively, with 15 bases between them. CDR3 size: 13 residues. The CDR3 nucleotides read TGCGCCAGCAGCCAATCAGGGGCCCCTGCCGCTTTCTTT. Amino acids: CASSQSGAPAAFF.

The CDR3 is CASSPFPSMNTEAFF. The CDR3 DNA is TGTGCCAGCAGCCCATTCCCTTCTATGAACACTGAAGCTTTCTTT. The rearrangement links TRBV27 to TRBJ1-1; no clear D gene. The CDR3 spans 15 residues. Germline V gene lookup returns CDR1 MNHEY and CDR2 SMNVEV (reference sequence). Trimming took off 6 bases at V and 0 bases at J, with 14 bases between the two ends.

This clonotype was recorded a few times. CDR3 nucleotide sequence: TGTGCCAGCAGTTCCCCCCGGACGGGGATCTACGAGCAGTACTTC. It is translated as CASSSPRTGIYEQYF. The chain joins TRBV6-2 or TRBV6-3 to TRBJ2-7; perhaps TRBD2 as D (5 bases). The V gene's germline CDR1 is MNHEY and CDR2 SVGEGT. There are 15 residues in the CDR3. Trimming shortened V by 4 bases and J by 3 bases, and 16 bases separated the two germline ends.

With regard to this clonotype: One junction end disagrees with the germline gene, perhaps due to a read error. The gene calls are TRBV4-1 and TRBJ2-1, with 7 bases identical to TRBD1. Germline V gives CDR1 MGHRA, CDR2 YSYEKL. CDR3 length equals 16 residues. The DNA of the CDR3 is TGCGCCAGCAGCCCCCTCAGGGGGAAGAACTACGATGAGCAGTTCTTC. Its translation: CASSPLRGKNYDEQFF.

A remark on this clonotype: The junction shows a germline mismatch at one end, possibly a read error. V usage is TRBV20-1 and J usage is TRBJ2-1; 8 bases are a match to TRBD2. CDR1 and CDR2 (germline): DFQATT, SNEGSKA (reference sequence). CDR3 size: 14 residues. CDR3 bases: TGCAGTGCTCGGGGGGGAACCTCCTACAATGGGCAGTTCTTC. It encodes CSARGGTSYNGQFF.

The chain is built from TRBV4-1 and TRBJ1-6, with a possible D match to TRBD1 (6 bases). The CDR3 extends over 15 amino acids. Trimming removed 2 bases at V and 9 bases at J, with 14 bases between. Germline values: CDR1 MGHRA, CDR2 YSYEKL. CDR3 DNA: TGCGCCAGCAGCCAACCCCCATGGACAGCTTCACCCCTCCACTTT. It codes for CASSQPPWTASPLHF.

In this sample, this clonotype turned up a few times. The genes are TRBV6-5 and TRBJ2-3, with 10 nucleotides matching TRBD2. This CDR3 has 15 amino acids. The J segment lost 7 bases and the V segment lost 0 bases, leaving 4 bases of the junction unmatched. Germline V gene lookup returns CDR1 MNHEY and CDR2 SVGAGI. For the CDR3, the DNA is TGTGCCAGCAGTTACTCTCCTAGCGGGGGTCATACGCAGTATTTT. This encodes CASSYSPSGGHTQYF.

The chain couples TRBV6-1 to TRBJ1-5; possible D gene TRBD1, 5 bases. Trimming left V 10 bases short and J 5 bases short, with 15 bases between. The CDR3 contains 13 residues. Germline-derived CDR1 and CDR2 are MNHNS and SASEGT. The CDR3 DNA reads as TGTGCCACCGCCGGGGCCTGGGATCAGCCCCAGCATTTT. Its translation: CATAGAWDQPQHF.

The chain links TRBV18 to TRBJ2-1; TRBD1 aligns across 7 bases. The CDR3 is 13 residues long. Germline assignment: CDR1 KGHSH and CDR2 LQKENI. The J segment lost 8 bases and the V segment lost 3 bases, leaving 4 bases of the junction unmatched. DNA of the CDR3: TGTGCCAGCTCACCCGGGACAGAGGATGAGCAGTTCTTC. Protein: CASSPGTEDEQFF.

Written as DNA, the CDR3 is TGTGCCAGCAGCTTAATCCCGGGACAGGGAACAGATACGCAGTATTTT. Translating gives CASSLIPGQGTDTQYF. V gene TRBV7-3 combines with J gene TRBJ2-3, with 9 bases lining up with TRBD1. CDR1 SGHTA and CDR2 FQGTGA come from the germline V gene. Trimming removed 1 base from V and 3 bases from J; junction bases left unmatched: 5. This CDR3 spans 16 amino acids.

For this clonotype: One end of the junction varies from germline; a read error may be responsible. The chain uses TRBV4-1 and TRBJ1-1, with 8 nucleotides matching TRBD1. Germline V gives CDR1 MGHRA, CDR2 YSYEKL. There are 13 residues in the CDR3. The CDR3 protein is CVSRQTGGTEAFF. As DNA, the CDR3 is TGCGTCAGCAGACAAACAGGGGGAACTGAAGCTTTCTTT.

Written as DNA, the CDR3 is TGCGCCAGCAGCTTGGACAGGCCTCCACCCCTCCACTTT. It codes for CASSLDRPPPLHF. This chain links TRBV5-1 with TRBJ1-6; possible D gene TRBD1, 5 bases. V gave up 0 bases and J gave up 11 bases, with 9 bases separating them. Germline lookup yields CDR1 SGHRS and CDR2 YFSETQ. CDR3 size: 13 residues.

This chain connects TRBV5-4 to TRBJ2-3, with 11 bases matching TRBD2. CDR3 length: 16 amino acids. In germline, CDR1 is SGHNT, CDR2 YYREEE (reference sequence). Trimming at V came to 0 bases and at J to 8 bases, leaving 8 bases not matched to a gene. CDR3: CASSLGLAGGEATQYF. CDR3 DNA: TGTGCCAGCAGCTTGGGTCTAGCGGGAGGAGAGGCTACGCAGTATTTT. The full variable domain, with the rest looked up from reference TRBV5-4 and TRBJ2-3, is ETGVTQSPTHLIKTRGQQVTLRCSSQSGHNTVSWYQQALGQGPQFIFQYYREEENGRGNFPPRFSGLQFPNYSSELNVNALELDDSALYLCASSLGLAGGEATQYFGPGTRLTVL.

This rearrangement joins TRBV2 to TRBJ2-1; 15 nucleotides align to TRBD2. CDR1 and CDR2 from the germline V gene are SNHLY and FYNNEI. The CDR3 extends over 18 amino acids. The V gene end was trimmed by 6 bases and the J gene end by 0 bases; junction bases not matched to a gene: 6. This CDR3 is CASRGGLAGGRSYNEQFF. The CDR3 DNA follows: TGTGCCAGCAGGGGAGGACTAGCGGGAGGGCGCTCCTACAATGAGCAGTTCTTC.

This clonotype came up many times. V usage is TRBV10-3 and J usage is TRBJ2-1, with D unclear. The CDR3 is made up of 13 amino acids. V was cut by 0 bases and J by 6 bases, with 6 bases left in between. The germline V gene has CDR1 ENHRY and CDR2 SYGVKD. The DNA for the CDR3 is TGTGCCATCAGTGAGTCCCTGTCCAATGAGCAGTTCTTC. This sequence encodes CAISESLSNEQFF.

This clonotype has a count of ten or more. This chain connects TRBV7-3 to TRBJ2-3; weak D call: TRBD1 (6 bases). Germline CDR1 is SGHTA and CDR2 is FQGTGA. Trimming left V 5 bases short and J 5 bases short, with 8 bases between. This CDR3 contains 12 residues. The CDR3 DNA reads as TGTGCCAGCAGCCGAGGGGGAGATACGCAGTATTTT. As protein: CASSRGGDTQYF.

This clonotype was detected only a few times. The chain combines TRBV4-2 with TRBJ2-1; maybe TRBD2 (6 bases). Germline-derived CDR1 and CDR2 are LGHNA and YNFKEQ. CDR3 size: 15 residues. With 4 bases removed from V and 5 bases from J, the gap between germline ends came to 15 bases. The CDR3 loop is CASSPIADYNNEQFF. CDR3 nucleotides: TGTGCCAGCAGCCCTATAGCGGACTATAACAATGAGCAGTTCTTC.

This clonotype has a handful of counts. The rearrangement joins TRBV6-5 to TRBJ2-1; TRBD1 matches 7 bases. This CDR3 is 14 amino acids long. Germline loops: CDR1 MNHEY, CDR2 SVGAGI. V was pared by 7 bases and J by 4 bases, with 7 bases of the junction left unmatched. The CDR3 coding sequence is TGTGCCAGCACCAGGGCAGGGGGATACAATGAGCAGTTCTTC. Encoded protein: CASTRAGGYNEQFF.

This clonotype came up a few times. This may come from a read error, since a much larger clone is one base off. The rearrangement uses TRBV4-1 and TRBJ2-5; 8 nucleotides line up with TRBD2. There are 16 residues in the CDR3. The germline CDR1 and CDR2 sequences are MGHRA and YSYEKL. Germline trimming cut 3 bases from V and 5 bases from J; bases unmatched to any gene: 11. The CDR3 sequence: CASSHQLAEERETQYF. Here the CDR3 DNA reads TGCGCCAGCAGCCACCAACTAGCGGAGGAAAGGGAGACCCAGTACTTC.

This chain links TRBV7-3 with TRBJ2-1; TRBD2 matches 9 bases. The germline gives CDR1 SGHTA, CDR2 FQGTGA. V lost 1 base, J lost 12 bases, and 7 bases stayed unmatched. The CDR3 consists of 14 residues. The CDR3 sequence is CASSLRGSGGGQFF. The DNA for the CDR3 is TGTGCCAGCAGCTTAAGAGGTAGCGGGGGAGGGCAGTTCTTC.

This clonotype turned up a few times. CDR3 sequence (DNA): TGTGCCAGCAGCCCACGAGCGGGACAGGGGGCGAAAGAGCAGTACTTC. Encoded protein: CASSPRAGQGAKEQYF. The chain has TRBV11-2 and TRBJ2-7, with 12 positions matching TRBD1. Germline trimming cut 5 bases from V and 7 bases from J; bases unmatched to any gene: 12. Germline V gives CDR1 SGHAT, CDR2 FQNNGV. The CDR3 has 16 amino acids.

The chain has TRBV27 and TRBJ2-3, with TRBD1 matching 8 bases. CDR3 length equals 15 residues. J gave up 9 bases and V 5 bases, and 13 bases lay outside the gene matches. CDR1 is MNHEY and CDR2 is SMNVEV in the germline V gene (reference sequence). The CDR3 spells CASSPTSRTGNTQYF. The CDR3 region has the DNA TGTGCCAGCAGTCCTACATCCAGGACAGGGAACACGCAGTATTTT.

Comments on this clonotype: A junction boundary mismatches the germline segment, possibly from a read error. This chain links TRBV5-1 with TRBJ2-1, with D maybe TRBD2 (6 bases). Germline lookup yields CDR1 SGHRS and CDR2 YFSETQ. The CDR3 length is 17 residues. The CDR3 DNA follows: TGCGCCAACAGCGCCGCCCATAGCGGCAACCCCCCCAATGAGCAGTTCTTC. Translating gives CANSAAHSGNPPNEQFF.

Worth noting for this clonotype: A junction end diverges from the germline sequence, so it may reflect a read error. This chain connects TRBV6-5 to TRBJ2-3; 8 bases match TRBD1. The CDR3 totals 16 residues. The germline gives CDR1 MNHEY, CDR2 SVGAGI. As DNA, the CDR3 is TGTACCAGCAGGCCGGTTCCCAGGGGGCATAAAGATACGCAGTATTTT. It encodes CTSRPVPRGHKDTQYF.

This clonotype was seen a handful of times. The chain combines TRBV4-1 with TRBJ1-2, with D perhaps matching TRBD1 (5 bases). The CDR3 has 13 residues. The V end lost 4 bases, the J end lost 8 bases, and 14 bases lay between the germline ends. Germline CDR1 MGHRA, CDR2 YSYEKL. CDR3 protein: CASSRALGEGYTF. The CDR3 DNA reads as TGCGCCAGCAGCCGGGCCTTAGGGGAAGGCTACACCTTC.